This T cell receptor beta chain originates from a study of OX40 agonist ivuxolimab in advanced cancers. The V and J ends lost 5 bases and 4 bases respectively, with 9 bases between them. Germline V gives CDR1 DFQATT, CDR2 SNEGSKA (reference sequence). CDR3 length: 11 amino acids. Profiling relied on immunoSEQ multiplex PCR, and the TCRdb table lists in-frame clones only, not all of them. The sample carries 55,000 to 70,000 clones, around 83% recorded once. The sequence was collected from an adult with an advanced solid tumor such as melanoma, head and neck, liver or kidney cancer. The material was CD4+ or CD8+ T cells sorted from blood, obtained in a trial of the OX40 agonist ivuxolimab. V gene TRBV20-1 combines with J gene TRBJ2-7; D is ambiguous. DNA of the CDR3: TGCAGTGCTCGGACGATTTACGAGCAGTACTTC. Residues: CSARTIYEQYF.